The clone carrying this T cell receptor beta chain was seen only once. This record belongs to a study of blood T cell repertoires in COVID-19. Enrollees, about 18 to 95 years old, lived in some 24 US areas. Profiled with immunoSEQ multiplex PCR; TCRdb holds only in-frame clones, not every one. Of about 180,000 clones in the sample, approximately 85% were seen once. The germline CDR1 and CDR2 sequences are SEHNR and FQNEAQ (reference sequence). V shed 1 base, J shed 3 bases, and the junction held 1 base outside the gene matches. The CDR3 covers 14 residues. The rearrangement joins TRBV7-9 to TRBJ2-5, with 8 bases matching TRBD1. The receptor was derived from a woman aged 18-35 years who had recovered from COVID-19. The sequenced material came from PBMCs or T cells enriched from blood (not recorded which). CDR3 residues: CASSLEDREETQYF. In nucleotides, the CDR3 is TGTGCCAGCAGCTTAGAGGACAGGGAAGAGACCCAGTACTTC.